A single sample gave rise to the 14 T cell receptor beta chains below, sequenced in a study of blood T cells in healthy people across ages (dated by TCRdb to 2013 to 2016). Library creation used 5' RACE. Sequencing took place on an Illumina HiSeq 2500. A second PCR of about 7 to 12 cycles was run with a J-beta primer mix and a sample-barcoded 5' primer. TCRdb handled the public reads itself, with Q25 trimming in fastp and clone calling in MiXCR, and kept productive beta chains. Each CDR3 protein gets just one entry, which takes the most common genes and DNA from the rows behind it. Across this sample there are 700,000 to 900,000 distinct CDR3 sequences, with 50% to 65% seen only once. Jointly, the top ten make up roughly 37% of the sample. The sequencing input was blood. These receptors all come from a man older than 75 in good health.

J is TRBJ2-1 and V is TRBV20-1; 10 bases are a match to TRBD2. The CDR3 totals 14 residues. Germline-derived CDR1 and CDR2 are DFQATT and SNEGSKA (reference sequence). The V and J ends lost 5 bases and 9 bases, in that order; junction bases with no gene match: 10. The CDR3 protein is CSAPLAGAVREQFF. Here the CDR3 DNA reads TGCAGTGCTCCCCTAGCGGGAGCGGTTCGTGAGCAGTTCTTC.

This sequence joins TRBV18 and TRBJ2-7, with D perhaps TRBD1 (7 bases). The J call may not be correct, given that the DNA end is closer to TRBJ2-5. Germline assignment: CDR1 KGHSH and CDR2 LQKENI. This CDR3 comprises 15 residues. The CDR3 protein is CASSLEGARQETQYF. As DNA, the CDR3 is TGTGCCAGCTCACTGGAGGGGGCGCGCCAAGAGACCCAGTACTTC.

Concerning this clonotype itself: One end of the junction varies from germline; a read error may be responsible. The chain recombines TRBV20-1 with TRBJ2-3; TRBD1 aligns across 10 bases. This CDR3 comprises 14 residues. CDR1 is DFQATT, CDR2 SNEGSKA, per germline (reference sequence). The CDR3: CSATETGGTDTRYF. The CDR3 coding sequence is TGCAGTGCTACCGAGACAGGGGGCACAGATACGCGGTATTTT.

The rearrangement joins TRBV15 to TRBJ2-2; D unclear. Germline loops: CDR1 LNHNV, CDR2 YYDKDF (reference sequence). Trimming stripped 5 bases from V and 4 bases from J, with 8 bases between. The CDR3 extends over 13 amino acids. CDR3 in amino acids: CATSPSTTGELFF. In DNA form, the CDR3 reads TGTGCCACCAGCCCAAGTACCACCGGGGAGCTGTTTTTT.

The chain's CDR3 is CASSSLGQNAYF. In nucleotides, the CDR3 is TGTGCCAGCAGCTCCTTGGGGCAGAACGCGTATTTT. The J gene is TRBJ2-3, the V gene TRBV7-6; weak D call: TRBD1 (5 bases). V lost 4 bases, J lost 14 bases, and 16 bases lay in between. The CDR3 totals 12 residues. The germline V gene has CDR1 SGHVS and CDR2 FNYEAQ. The entire variable domain, with the rest obtained from reference TRBV7-6 and TRBJ2-3, is as follows: GAGVSQSPRYKVTKRGQDVALRCDPISGHVSLYWYRQALGQGPEFLTYFNYEAQQDKSGLPNDRFSAERPEGSISTLTIQRTEQRDSAMYRCASSSLGQNAYFGPGTRLTVL.

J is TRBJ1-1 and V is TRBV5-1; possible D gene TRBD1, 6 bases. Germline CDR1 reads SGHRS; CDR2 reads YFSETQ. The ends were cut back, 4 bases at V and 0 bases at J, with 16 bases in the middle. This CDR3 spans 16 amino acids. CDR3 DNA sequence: TGCGCCAGCAGCCACTGGGACATATCTATGAACACTGAAGCTTTCTTT. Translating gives CASSHWDISMNTEAFF.

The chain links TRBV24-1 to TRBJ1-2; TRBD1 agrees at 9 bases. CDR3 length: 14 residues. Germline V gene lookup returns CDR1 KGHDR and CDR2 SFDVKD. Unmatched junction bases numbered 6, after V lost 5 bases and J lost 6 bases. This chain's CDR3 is CATSGAGTGNGYTF. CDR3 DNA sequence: TGTGCCACCAGTGGTGCCGGGACAGGGAATGGCTACACCTTC.

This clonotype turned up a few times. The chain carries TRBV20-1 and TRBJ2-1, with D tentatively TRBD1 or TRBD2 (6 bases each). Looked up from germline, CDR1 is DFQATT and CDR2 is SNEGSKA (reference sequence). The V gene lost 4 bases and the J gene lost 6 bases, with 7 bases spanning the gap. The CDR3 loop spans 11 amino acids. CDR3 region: CSATGANEQFF. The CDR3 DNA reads TGCAGTGCTACGGGGGCCAATGAGCAGTTCTTC.

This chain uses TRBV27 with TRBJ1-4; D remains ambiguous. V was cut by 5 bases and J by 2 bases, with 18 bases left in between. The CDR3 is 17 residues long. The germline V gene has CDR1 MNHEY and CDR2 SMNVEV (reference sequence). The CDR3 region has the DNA TGTGCCAGCAGTCCCCTATCGTGGCCGGGGACTAATGAAAAACTGTTTTTT. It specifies CASSPLSWPGTNEKLFF.

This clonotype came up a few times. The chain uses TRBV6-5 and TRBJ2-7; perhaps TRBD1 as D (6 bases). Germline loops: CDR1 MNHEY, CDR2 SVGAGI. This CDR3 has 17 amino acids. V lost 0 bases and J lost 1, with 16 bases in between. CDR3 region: CASSYSPVQGWSYEQYF. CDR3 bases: TGTGCCAGCAGTTACTCCCCTGTACAGGGATGGTCCTACGAGCAGTACTTC.

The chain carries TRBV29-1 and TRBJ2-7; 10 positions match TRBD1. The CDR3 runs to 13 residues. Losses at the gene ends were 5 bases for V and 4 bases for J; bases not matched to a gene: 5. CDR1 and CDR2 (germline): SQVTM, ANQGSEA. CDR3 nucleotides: TGCAGCGTTACCGGACAGGGGGAGTACGAGCAGTACTTC. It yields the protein CSVTGQGEYEQYF.

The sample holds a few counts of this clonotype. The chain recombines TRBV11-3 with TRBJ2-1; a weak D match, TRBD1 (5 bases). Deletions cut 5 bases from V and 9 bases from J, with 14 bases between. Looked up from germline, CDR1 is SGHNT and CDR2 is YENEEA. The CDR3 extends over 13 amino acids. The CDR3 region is CASSVLRGGEQFF. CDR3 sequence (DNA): TGTGCCAGCAGCGTATTAAGGGGTGGTGAGCAGTTCTTC.

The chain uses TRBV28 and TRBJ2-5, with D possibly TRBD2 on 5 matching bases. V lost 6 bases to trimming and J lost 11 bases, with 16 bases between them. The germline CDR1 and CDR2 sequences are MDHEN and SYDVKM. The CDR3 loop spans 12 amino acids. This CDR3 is CASRSGSGGQYF. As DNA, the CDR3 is TGTGCCAGCAGGTCCGGGTCGGGCGGGCAGTACTTC.

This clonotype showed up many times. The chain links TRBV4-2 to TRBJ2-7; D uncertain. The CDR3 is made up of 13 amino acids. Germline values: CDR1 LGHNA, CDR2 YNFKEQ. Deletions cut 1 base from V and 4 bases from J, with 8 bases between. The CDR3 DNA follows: TGTGCCAGCAGCCAAGGCGGAGTGTACGAGCAGTACTTC. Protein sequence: CASSQGGVYEQYF.